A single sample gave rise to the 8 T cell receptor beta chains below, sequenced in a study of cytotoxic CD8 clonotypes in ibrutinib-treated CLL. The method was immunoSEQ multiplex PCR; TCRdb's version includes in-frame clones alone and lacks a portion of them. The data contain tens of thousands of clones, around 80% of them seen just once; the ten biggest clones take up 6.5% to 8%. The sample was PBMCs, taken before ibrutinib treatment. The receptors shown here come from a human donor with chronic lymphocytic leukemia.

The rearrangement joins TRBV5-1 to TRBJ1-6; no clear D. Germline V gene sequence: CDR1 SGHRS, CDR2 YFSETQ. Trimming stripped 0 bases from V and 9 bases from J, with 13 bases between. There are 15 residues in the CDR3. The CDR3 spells CASSLEQRTGSPLHF. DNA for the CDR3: TGCGCCAGCAGCTTGGAGCAACGGACGGGTTCACCCCTCCACTTT.

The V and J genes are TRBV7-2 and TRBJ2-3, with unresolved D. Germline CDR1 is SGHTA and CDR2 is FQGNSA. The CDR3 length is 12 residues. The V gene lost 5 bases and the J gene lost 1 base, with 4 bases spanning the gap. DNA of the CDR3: TGTGCCAGCAGCCTGCGCACAGATACGCAGTATTTT. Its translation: CASSLRTDTQYF.

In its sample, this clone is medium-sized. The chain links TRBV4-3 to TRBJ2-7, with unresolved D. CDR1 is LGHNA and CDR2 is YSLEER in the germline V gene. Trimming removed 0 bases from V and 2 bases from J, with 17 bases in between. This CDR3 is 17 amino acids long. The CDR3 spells CASSQDRSLTLTYEQYF. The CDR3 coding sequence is TGCGCCAGCAGCCAAGATAGGTCACTTACTTTAACCTACGAGCAGTACTTC.

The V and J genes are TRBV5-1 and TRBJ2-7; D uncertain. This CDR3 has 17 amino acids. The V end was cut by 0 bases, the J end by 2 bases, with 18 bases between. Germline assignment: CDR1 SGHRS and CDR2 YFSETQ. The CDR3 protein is CASSLGFNPQLTYEQYF. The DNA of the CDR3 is TGCGCCAGCAGCTTGGGCTTCAATCCACAGCTTACCTACGAGCAGTACTTC.

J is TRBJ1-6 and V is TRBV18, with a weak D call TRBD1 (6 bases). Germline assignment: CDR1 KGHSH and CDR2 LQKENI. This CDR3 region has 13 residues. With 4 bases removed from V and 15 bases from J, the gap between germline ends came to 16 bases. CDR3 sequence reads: CASSRQAGSDLHF. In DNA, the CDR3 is TGTGCCAGCTCACGACAGGCGGGTTCGGACCTCCACTTT. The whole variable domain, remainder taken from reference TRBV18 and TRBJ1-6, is NAGVMQNPRHLVRRRGQEARLRCSPMKGHSHVYWYRQLPEEGLKFMVYLQKENIIDESGMPKERFSAEFPKEGPSILRIQQVVRGDSAAYFCASSRQAGSDLHFGNGTRLTVT.

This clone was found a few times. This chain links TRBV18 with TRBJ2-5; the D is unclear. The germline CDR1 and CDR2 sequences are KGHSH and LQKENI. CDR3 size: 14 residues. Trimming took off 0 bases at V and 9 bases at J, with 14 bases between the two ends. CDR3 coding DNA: TGTGCCAGCTCACCACCGGGGTATCCTGGGGCCCAGTACTTC. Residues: CASSPPGYPGAQYF. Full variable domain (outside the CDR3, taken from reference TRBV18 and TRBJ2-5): NAGVMQNPRHLVRRRGQEARLRCSPMKGHSHVYWYRQLPEEGLKFMVYLQKENIIDESGMPKERFSAEFPKEGPSILRIQQVVRGDSAAYFCASSPPGYPGAQYFGPGTRLLVL.

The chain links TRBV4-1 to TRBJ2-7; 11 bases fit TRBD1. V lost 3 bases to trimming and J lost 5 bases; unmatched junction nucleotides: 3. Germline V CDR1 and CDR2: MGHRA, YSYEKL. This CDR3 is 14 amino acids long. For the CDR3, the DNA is TGCGCCAGCAGCCATGGGACAGGGGGGAACGAGCAGTACTTC. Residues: CASSHGTGGNEQYF.

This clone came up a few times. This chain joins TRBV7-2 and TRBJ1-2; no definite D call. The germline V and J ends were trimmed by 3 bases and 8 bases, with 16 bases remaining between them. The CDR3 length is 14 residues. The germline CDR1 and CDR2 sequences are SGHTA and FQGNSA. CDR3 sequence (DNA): TGTGCCAGCAGCTTCTATCACAGAACGGGGGGCTACACCTTC. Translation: CASSFYHRTGGYTF.